This is a list of T cell receptor beta chains from one sample in a study of blood T cell repertoires in COVID-19. Sequenced by immunoSEQ multiplex PCR; TCRdb stores in-frame clones only, minus some. Seen here are approximately 210,000 clones, about 91% observed once, and the top ten hold approximately 1.2%. Sample: peripheral blood. These receptors all come from a man aged 30 to 39 with acute or convalescent COVID-19. CDR3s leave out the opening cysteine and the closing phenylalanine or tryptophan. For some rows the clone size is stated as once, few or many, or as a class when expanded; others skip it.

V gene: TRBV2
clone size: NA
CDR3 protein: ASQGQGATEAF

V gene: TRBV29-1
clone size: NA
CDR3 protein: SVEASGNPTDTQY

V gene: TRBV4-1
clone size: once
CDR3 protein: ASSHLTGGPSSAKNIQY

V gene: TRBV10-3
clone size: NA
CDR3 protein: AISAATMSANSYNSPLH

V gene: TRBV7-2
clone size: once
CDR3 protein: ASSLGSGVATGELF

V gene: TRBV27
clone size: NA
CDR3 protein: ASSLSGTGWTEAF

V gene: TRBV19
clone size: NA
CDR3 protein: ASKASGVSSYEQY

V gene: TRBV19
clone size: NA
CDR3 protein: ATRGLSTDTQY

V gene: TRBV30
clone size: NA
CDR3 protein: AWSVGVSGANVLT

V gene: TRBV3-1/TRBV3-2
clone size: many
CDR3 protein: ASSRGLLRPSTDTQY

V gene: TRBV7-9
clone size: few
CDR3 protein: ASSRGSTGGNTGELF

V gene: TRBV7-9
clone size: NA
CDR3 protein: ASSLTGTNEKLF

V gene: TRBV11-3
clone size: NA
CDR3 protein: ASSLGGGRGDTQY

V gene: TRBV28
clone size: NA
CDR3 protein: ATSPLKDYTGPYGYT

V gene: TRBV4-2
clone size: once
CDR3 protein: ASSQSASGSTNEQF

V gene: TRBV12-3/TRBV12-4
clone size: once
CDR3 protein: ASSSPGNTQY

V gene: TRBV7-9
clone size: NA
CDR3 protein: ASTKPGQYNEQF

V gene: TRBV28
clone size: NA
CDR3 protein: ASIHRQGYWRTEAF

V gene: TRBV3-1/TRBV3-2
clone size: NA
CDR3 protein: ASSQGLSIEGEQY

V gene: TRBV7-9
clone size: NA
CDR3 protein: ASSPWRTSGTAYEQY

V gene: TRBV5-1
clone size: NA
CDR3 protein: ASSQGLKGSGELF

V gene: TRBV28
clone size: NA
CDR3 protein: ASSFPRLAGTGELF

V gene: TRBV4-1
clone size: NA
CDR3 protein: ASSQELAALETQY

V gene: TRBV11-2
clone size: NA
CDR3 protein: ASSPQPGLAGVRY

V gene: TRBV5-1
clone size: NA
CDR3 protein: ASSLLAVQETQY

V gene: TRBV27
clone size: once
CDR3 protein: ASSFMWNTEAF

V gene: TRBV7-9
clone size: NA
CDR3 protein: ASSLDSNNSPLH

V gene: TRBV28
clone size: once
CDR3 protein: ASSLGSGNYGYT

V gene: TRBV4-1
clone size: NA
CDR3 protein: ASSRDLRDRYYGYT

V gene: TRBV15
clone size: NA
CDR3 protein: ATSRGVEQPQH

V gene: TRBV9
clone size: NA
CDR3 protein: ASSDRDRASGANVLT

V gene: TRBV3-1/TRBV3-2
clone size: NA
CDR3 protein: ASSQSVDQPQH

V gene: TRBV12-5
clone size: NA
CDR3 protein: ASGLAQGTGELF